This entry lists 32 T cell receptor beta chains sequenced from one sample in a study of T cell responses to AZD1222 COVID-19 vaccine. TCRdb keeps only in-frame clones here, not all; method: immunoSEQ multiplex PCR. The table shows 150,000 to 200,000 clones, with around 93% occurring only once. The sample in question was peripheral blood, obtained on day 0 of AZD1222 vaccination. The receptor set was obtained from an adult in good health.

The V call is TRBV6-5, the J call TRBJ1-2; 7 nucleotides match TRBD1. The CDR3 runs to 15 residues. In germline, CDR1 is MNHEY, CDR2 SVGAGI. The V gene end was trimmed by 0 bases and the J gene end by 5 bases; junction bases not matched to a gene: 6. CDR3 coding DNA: TGTGCCAGCAGTTACTCGAAGGGGGCTCTGTATGGCTACACCTTC. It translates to CASSYSKGALYGYTF.

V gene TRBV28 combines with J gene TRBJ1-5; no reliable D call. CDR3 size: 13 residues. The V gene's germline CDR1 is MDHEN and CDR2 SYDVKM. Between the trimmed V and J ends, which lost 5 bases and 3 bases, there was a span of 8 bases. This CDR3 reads CASSNRYNQPQHF. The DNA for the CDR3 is TGTGCCAGCAGTAACAGATACAATCAGCCCCAGCATTTT.

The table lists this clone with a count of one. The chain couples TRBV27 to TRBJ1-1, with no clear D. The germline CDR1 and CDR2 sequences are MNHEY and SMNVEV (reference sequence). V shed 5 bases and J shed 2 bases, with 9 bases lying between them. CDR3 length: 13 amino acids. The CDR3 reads CASSARDNTEAFF. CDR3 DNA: TGTGCCAGCAGTGCAAGGGATAACACTGAAGCTTTCTTT.

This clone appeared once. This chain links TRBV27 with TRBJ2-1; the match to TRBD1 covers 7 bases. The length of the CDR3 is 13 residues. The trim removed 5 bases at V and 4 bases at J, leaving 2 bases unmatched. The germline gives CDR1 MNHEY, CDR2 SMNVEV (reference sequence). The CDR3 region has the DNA TGTGCCAGCAGTCCGGGACAGTACAATGAGCAGTTCTTC. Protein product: CASSPGQYNEQFF.

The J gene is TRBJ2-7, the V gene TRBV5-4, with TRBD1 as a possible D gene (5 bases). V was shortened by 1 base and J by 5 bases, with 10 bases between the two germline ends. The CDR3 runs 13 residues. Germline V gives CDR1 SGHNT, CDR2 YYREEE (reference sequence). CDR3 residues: CASSLSGADEQYF. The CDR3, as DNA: TGTGCCAGCAGCTTGAGTGGGGCCGACGAGCAGTACTTC.

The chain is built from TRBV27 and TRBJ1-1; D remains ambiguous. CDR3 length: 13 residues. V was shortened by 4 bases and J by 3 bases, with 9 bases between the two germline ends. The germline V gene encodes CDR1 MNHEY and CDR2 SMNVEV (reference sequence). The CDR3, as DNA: TGTGCCAGCAGTTCCCCCGGGGACACTGAAGCTTTCTTT. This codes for CASSSPGDTEAFF.

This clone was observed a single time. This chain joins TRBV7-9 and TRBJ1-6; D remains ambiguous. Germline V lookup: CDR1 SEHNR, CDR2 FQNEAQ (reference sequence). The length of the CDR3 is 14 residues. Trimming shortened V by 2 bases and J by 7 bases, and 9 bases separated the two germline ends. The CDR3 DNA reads TGTGCCAGCAGCTTACCACACGGGAATTCACCCCTCCACTTT. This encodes CASSLPHGNSPLHF.

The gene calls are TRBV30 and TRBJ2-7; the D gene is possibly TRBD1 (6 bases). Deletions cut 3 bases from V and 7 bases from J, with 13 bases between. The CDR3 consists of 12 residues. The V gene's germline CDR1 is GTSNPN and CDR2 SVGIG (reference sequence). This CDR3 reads CAWRGLRGEQYF. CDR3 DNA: TGTGCCTGGAGGGGTCTCAGGGGAGAGCAGTACTTC.

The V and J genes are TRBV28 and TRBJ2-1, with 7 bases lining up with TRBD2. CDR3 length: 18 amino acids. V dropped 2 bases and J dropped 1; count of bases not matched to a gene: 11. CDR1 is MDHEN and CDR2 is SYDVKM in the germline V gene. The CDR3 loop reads CASSLVHSAGASYNEQFF. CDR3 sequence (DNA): TGTGCCAGCAGTTTAGTCCACTCGGCGGGAGCATCCTACAATGAGCAGTTCTTC. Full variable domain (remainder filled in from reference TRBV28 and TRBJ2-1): DVKVTQSSRYLVKRTGEKVFLECVQDMDHENMFWYRQDPGLGLRLIYFSYDVKMKEKGDIPEGYSVSREKKERFSLILESASTNQTSMYLCASSLVHSAGASYNEQFFGPGTRLTVL.

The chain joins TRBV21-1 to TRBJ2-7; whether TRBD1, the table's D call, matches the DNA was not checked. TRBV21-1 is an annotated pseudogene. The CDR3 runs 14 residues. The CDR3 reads CASSKRDRDYEQYF. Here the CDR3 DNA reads TGTGCCAGCAGCAAAAGGGACAGGGATTACGAGCAGTACTTC.

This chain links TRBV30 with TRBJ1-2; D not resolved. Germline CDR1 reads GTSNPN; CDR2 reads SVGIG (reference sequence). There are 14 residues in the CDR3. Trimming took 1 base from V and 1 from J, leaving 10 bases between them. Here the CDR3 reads CAWSDNSGNYGYTF. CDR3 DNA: TGTGCCTGGAGTGATAACAGCGGTAACTATGGCTACACCTTC.

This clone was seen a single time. CDR3: CASSQEAGNSPLHF. Written as DNA, the CDR3 is TGCGCCAGCAGCCAAGAGGCAGGCAATTCACCCCTCCACTTT. The chain has TRBV4-1 and TRBJ1-6, with D hard to call. In germline, CDR1 is MGHRA, CDR2 YSYEKL. CDR3 length equals 14 residues. The V end lost 0 bases, the J end lost 7 bases, and 7 bases lay between the germline ends.

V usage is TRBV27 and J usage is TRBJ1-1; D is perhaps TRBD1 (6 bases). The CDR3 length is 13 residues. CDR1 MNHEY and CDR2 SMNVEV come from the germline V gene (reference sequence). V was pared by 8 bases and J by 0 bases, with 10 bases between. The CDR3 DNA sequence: TGTGCCAGCCGACAGGCATTGAACACTGAAGCTTTCTTT. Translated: CASRQALNTEAFF.

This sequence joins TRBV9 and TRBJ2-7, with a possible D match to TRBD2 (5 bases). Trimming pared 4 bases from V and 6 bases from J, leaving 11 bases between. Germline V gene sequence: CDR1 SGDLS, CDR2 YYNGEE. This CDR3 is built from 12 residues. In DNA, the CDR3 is TGTGCCAGCAGCCCCCGGGGAGTCGAGCAGTACTTC. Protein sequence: CASSPRGVEQYF. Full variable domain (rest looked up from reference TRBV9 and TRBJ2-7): DSGVTQTPKHLITATGQRVTLRCSPRSGDLSVYWYQQSLDQGLQFLIQYYNGEERAKGNILERFSAQQFPDLHSELNLSSLELGDSALYFCASSPRGVEQYFGPGTRLTVT.

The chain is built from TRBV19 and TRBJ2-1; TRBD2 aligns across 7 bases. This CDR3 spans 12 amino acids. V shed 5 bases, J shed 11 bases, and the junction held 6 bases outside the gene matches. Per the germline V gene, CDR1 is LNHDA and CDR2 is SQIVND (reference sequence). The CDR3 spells CASSFSSGKQFF. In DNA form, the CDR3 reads TGTGCCAGTAGTTTTTCGAGCGGGAAGCAGTTCTTC.

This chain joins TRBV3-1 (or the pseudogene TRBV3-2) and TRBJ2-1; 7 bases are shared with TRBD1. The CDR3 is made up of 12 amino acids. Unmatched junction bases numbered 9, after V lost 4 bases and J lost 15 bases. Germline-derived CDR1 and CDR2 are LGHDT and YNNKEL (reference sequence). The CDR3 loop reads CASSLRQGGLFF. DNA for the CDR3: TGTGCCAGCAGCCTCCGACAGGGTGGACTGTTCTTC.

The CDR3, as DNA: TGTGCCAGCTCACGGACTAGCGGGAAGTACAATGAGCAGTTCTTC. Translated: CASSRTSGKYNEQFF. The chain is built from TRBV18 and TRBJ2-1; 12 positions match TRBD2. Germline CDR1 and CDR2: KGHSH and LQKENI. The length of the CDR3 is 15 residues. After removal of 4 bases from V and 4 bases from J, the junction contained 2 bases not matched to a gene.

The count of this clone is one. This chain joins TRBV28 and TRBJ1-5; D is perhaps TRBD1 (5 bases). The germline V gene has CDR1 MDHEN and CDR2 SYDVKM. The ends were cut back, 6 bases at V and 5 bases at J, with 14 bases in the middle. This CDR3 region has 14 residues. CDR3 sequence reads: CASSSGPSDQPQHF. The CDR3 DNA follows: TGTGCCAGCAGCTCAGGGCCGTCGGATCAGCCCCAGCATTTT.

CDR3 loop: CASSLLVGGPYEQYF. For the CDR3, the DNA is TGTGCCAGCAGTTTATTAGTGGGAGGCCCCTACGAGCAGTACTTC. The chain has TRBV28 and TRBJ2-7, with D possibly being TRBD2 (6 bases). In germline, CDR1 is MDHEN, CDR2 SYDVKM. The CDR3 length is 15 residues. With 1 base removed from V and 2 bases from J, the gap between germline ends came to 12 bases.

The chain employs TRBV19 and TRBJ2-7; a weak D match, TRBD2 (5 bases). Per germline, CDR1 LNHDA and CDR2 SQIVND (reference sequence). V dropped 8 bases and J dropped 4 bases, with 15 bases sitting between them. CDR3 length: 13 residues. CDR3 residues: CASAQDGDYEQYF. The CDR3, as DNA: TGTGCCAGTGCTCAGGACGGGGATTACGAGCAGTACTTC.

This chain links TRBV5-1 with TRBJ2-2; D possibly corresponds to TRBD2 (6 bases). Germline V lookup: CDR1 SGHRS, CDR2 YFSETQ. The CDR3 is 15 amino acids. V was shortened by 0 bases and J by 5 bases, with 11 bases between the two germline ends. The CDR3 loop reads CASSLAAGVTGELFF. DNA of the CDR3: TGCGCCAGCAGCTTGGCAGCGGGCGTTACCGGGGAGCTGTTTTTT.

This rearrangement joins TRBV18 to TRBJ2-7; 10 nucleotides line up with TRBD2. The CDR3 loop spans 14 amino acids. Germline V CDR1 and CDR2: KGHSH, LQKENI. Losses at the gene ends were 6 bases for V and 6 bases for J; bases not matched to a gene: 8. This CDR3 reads CASSPGGTSAEQYF. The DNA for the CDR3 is TGTGCCAGCTCCCCTGGGGGGACTAGCGCCGAGCAGTACTTC.

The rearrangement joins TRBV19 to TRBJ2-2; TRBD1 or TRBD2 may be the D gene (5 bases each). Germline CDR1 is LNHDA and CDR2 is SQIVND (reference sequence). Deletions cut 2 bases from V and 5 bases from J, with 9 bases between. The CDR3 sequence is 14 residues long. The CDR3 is CASSIQGVTGELFF. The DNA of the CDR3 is TGTGCCAGTAGTATACAGGGAGTAACCGGGGAGCTGTTTTTT.

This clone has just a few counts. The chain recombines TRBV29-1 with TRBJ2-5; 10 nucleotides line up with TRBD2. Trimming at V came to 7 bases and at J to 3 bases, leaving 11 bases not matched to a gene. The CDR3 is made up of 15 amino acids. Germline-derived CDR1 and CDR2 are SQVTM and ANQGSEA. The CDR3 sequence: CSGTGLARREETQYF. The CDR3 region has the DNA TGCAGCGGGACGGGACTAGCGAGGAGGGAAGAGACCCAGTACTTC.

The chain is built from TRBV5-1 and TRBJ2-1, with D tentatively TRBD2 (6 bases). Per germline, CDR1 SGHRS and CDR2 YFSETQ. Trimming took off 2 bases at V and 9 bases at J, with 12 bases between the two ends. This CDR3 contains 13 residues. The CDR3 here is CASSFVEEGEQFF. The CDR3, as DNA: TGCGCCAGCAGCTTTGTTGAGGAGGGTGAGCAGTTCTTC.

CDR3: CASSLNAVREQYF. CDR3 nucleotides: TGTGCCAGCAGCTTAAACGCCGTCCGGGAGCAGTACTTC. The rearrangement links TRBV7-3 to TRBJ2-7, with D unclear. V was shortened by 1 base and J by 7 bases, with 11 bases between the two germline ends. Germline V gene sequence: CDR1 SGHTA, CDR2 FQGTGA. The CDR3 is 13 residues long. The variable domain in full, with the rest retrieved from reference TRBV7-3 and TRBJ2-7, is GAGVSQTPSNKVTEKGKYVELRCDPISGHTALYWYRQSLGQGPEFLIYFQGTGAADDSGLPNDRFFAVRPEGSVSTLKIQRTERGDSAVYLCASSLNAVREQYFGPGTRLTVT.

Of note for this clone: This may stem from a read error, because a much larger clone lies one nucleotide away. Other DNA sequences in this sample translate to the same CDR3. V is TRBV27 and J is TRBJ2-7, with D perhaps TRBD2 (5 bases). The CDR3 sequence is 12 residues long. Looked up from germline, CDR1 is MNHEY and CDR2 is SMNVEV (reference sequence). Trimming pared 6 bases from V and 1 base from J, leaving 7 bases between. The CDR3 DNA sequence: TGTGCCAGCAGCCCGGGGTCCTACGAGCAGTACTTC. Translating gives CASSPGSYEQYF.

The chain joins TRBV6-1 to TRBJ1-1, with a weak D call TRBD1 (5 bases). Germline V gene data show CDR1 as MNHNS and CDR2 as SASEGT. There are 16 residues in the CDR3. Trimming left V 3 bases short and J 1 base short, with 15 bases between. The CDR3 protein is CASSEMELGENTEAFF. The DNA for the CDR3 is TGTGCCAGCAGTGAGATGGAATTGGGGGAGAACACTGAAGCTTTCTTT.

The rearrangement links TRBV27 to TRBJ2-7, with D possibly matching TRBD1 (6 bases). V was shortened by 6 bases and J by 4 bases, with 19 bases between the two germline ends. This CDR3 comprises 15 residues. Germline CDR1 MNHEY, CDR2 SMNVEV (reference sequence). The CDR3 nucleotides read TGTGCCAGCAGGTTAACCGGGACCAGGGGATACGAGCAGTACTTC. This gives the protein CASRLTGTRGYEQYF.

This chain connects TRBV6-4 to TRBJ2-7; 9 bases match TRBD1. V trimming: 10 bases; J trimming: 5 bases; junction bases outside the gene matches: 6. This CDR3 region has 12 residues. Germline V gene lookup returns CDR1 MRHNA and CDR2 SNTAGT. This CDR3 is CANRTGVNEQYF. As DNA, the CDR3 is TGTGCCAACCGGACAGGGGTAAACGAGCAGTACTTC.

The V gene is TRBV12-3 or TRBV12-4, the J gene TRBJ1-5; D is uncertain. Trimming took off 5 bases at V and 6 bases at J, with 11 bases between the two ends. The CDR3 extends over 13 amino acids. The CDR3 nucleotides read TGTGCCAGCAGTACGACTTGGAGTCAGCCCCAGCATTTT. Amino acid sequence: CASSTTWSQPQHF.

Written as DNA, the CDR3 is TGTGCCAGCAGCAAGTACTATGGCTACACCTTC. Translation gives CASSKYYGYTF. The chain recombines TRBV21-1 with TRBJ1-2. TRBV21-1 is an annotated pseudogene. This CDR3 has 11 residues.